The entry that follows covers one T cell receptor (beta chain) sequence. Its antigen target is currently unknown. Per-base quality was not reported, and no clone a single base away is much larger than it. V lost 4 bases and J lost 8 bases, and the count of bases not matched to a germline gene is 21. Reading from cysteine to phenylalanine, the CDR3 counts 19 amino acids. Kept here is only the CDR3 DNA, which spans 57 bases and is read in frame from base 1. CDR1 SGHDT and CDR2 YYEEEE were looked up in the germline V gene. This entry comes from a study of vaccination effects on CD4 cells after COVID-19 (dated by TCRdb to between 2022 and 2023). Notes on the research overall: Two doses of either the BNT162b2 or the mRNA-1273 mRNA SARS-CoV-2 vaccine were administered to participants. Pre-vaccine samples from two convalescent patients were drawn 16 days and one week before the first dose, 142 and 148 days after COVID-19 diagnosis. In both COVID-19 convalescent patients and infection-naive vaccine recipients, the study compared SARS-CoV-2 spike-specific CD4+ TCR repertoires from before mRNA vaccination with those from after it. The full study included roughly 11 COVID-19 convalescent patients and several SARS-CoV-2-naive healthy vaccine recipients. The Oncomine TCR Beta short-read assay on an Illumina iSeq 100 was used to sequence cultures from other donors in the study. Points the paper makes about the study in general: In convalescent patients, the post-vaccine spike-reactive repertoire was composed mainly of new vaccine-induced clones that were largely distinct from infection-induced clones. Limitations of the study were the small number of convalescent patients and the absence of early post-infection timepoints. Marked clonal contraction was observed in both infection-induced and vaccine-induced clones at late post-vaccination timepoints, consistent with waning T cell responses.

The ViraFEST assay stimulated PBMC with viral peptide pools and then used TCR sequencing to identify antigen-specific CD4+ T cell clonotypes by expansion. After around eleven days of culture, CD4+ T cells were isolated with the EasySep CD4+ T cell isolation kit. Convalescent patients had PCR-confirmed SARS-CoV-2 infection between March and December 2020, before Alpha, Beta and Delta variants emerged in the United States. About 2 million PBMC per well were cultured in IMDM with around 5% human AB serum, roughly 11 IU/ml IL-2 and gentamicin, plus 10 ug/ml peptides. Half of the culture medium was replaced with fresh IL-2-containing medium on days 3 and 7. Unless noted otherwise, every peptide stimulation condition was grown in triplicate wells. PBMC were separated from whole blood using Ficoll-Paque Plus gradient centrifugation and were then either cryopreserved at -140C or used fresh. The QIAamp micro DNA kit was used to extract genomic DNA from the cultured CD4+ T cells.

The method behind the library was the immunoSEQ multiplex PCR assay. DNA from the cultured and isolated CD4+ T cells underwent TCR beta CDR3 sequencing. In the source study's methods: Non-productive TCR sequences were discarded, and reads were trimmed to the CDR3 region, with only CDR3s of 7 or more amino acids retained. The MANAFEST web app was used to pick out antigen-specific clonotypes by comparing their expansion in peptide wells with that in reference cultures. To be called positive, a clone needed expansion at FDR<0.05 compared with the reference and with all other wells, an odds ratio greater than 5, and a frequency greater than 0.1% in two replicate wells. A clonotype was defined as cross-reactive if the clonotype was significantly expanded both in SARS-CoV-2 spike wells and in at least one common cold coronavirus spike condition. CDR3 similarity was assessed by Levenshtein distance using the stringdist R package, and unrooted trees were constructed with ape in R 3.6.1. Imported from immuneACCESS, the table was reduced by TCRdb to in-frame sequences with V and J called. These copies leave out some clones; in studies compared against another copy, an unresolved V gene accounts for under half, and the cause of the remainder is not known. The V and J calls and clone size are taken from that table; D and trimming were inferred from the DNA. The sample records 35,000 to 45,000 clones, 73% of which are singletons. The top ten clones comprise 33% of the sample.

Specimen: CD4+ T cells from PBMCs cultured with a peptide pool, collected before COVID-19 vaccination. The receptor comes from a human donor who had a prior SARS-CoV-2 infection. The sequence is built from TRBV5-6 and TRBJ2-1; 10 nucleotides in the junction match TRBD2. The CDR3 is CASSPIRGLAFPILHEQFF. The sequenced DNA: TGTGCCAGCAGCCCGATTCGGGGACTAGCGTTCCCGATCCTCCATGAGCAGTTCTTC.